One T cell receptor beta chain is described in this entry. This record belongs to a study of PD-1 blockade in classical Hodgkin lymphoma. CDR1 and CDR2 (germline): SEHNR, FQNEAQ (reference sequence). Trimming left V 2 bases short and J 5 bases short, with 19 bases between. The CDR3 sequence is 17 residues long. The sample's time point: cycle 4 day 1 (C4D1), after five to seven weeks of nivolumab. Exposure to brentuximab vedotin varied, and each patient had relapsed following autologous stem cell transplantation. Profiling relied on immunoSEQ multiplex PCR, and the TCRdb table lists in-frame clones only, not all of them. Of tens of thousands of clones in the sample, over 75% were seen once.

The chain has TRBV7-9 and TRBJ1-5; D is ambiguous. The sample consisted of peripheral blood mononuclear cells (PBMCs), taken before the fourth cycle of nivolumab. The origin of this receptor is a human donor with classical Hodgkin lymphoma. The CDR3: CASSLNVRAGPDQPQHF. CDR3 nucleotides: TGTGCCAGCAGCTTAAACGTGAGGGCAGGCCCCGATCAGCCCCAGCATTTT.